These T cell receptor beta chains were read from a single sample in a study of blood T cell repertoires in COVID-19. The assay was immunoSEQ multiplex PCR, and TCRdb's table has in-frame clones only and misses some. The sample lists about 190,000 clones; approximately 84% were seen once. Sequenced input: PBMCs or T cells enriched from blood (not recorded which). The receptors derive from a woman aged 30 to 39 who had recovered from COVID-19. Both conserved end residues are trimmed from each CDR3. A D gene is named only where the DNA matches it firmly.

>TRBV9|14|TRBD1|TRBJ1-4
ASSADREQDNEKLF
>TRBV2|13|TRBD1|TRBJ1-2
ASSDLGQGVYGYT
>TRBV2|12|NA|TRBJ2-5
ASRERQTQETQY
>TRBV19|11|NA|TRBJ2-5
ASTLRRGETQY
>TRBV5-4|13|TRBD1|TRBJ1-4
ASSLVGGIGEKLF
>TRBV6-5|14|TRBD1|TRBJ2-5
ASSYLRGRVQETQY
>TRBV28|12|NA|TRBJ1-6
ASSSTEYNSPLH
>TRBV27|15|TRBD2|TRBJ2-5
ASSFRLAGGWGETQY
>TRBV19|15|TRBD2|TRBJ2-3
ASSPSGGALLEDTQY
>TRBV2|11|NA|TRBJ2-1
ASTLGVLDEQF
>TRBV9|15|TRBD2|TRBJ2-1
ASSVSSGRATPGEQF
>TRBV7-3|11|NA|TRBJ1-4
ASSLTRGEKLF
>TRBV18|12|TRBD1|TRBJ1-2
ASSPTGTGVGYT
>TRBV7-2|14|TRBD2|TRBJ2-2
ASSLKAGGVTGELF
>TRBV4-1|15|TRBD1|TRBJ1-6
ASSQVTGGLHNSPLH
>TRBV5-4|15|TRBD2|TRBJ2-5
ASSSGTSGSLQETQY
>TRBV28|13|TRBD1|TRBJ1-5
ASRNTGGSQRAQH
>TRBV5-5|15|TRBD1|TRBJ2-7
ASSSPGTGGIIYEQY
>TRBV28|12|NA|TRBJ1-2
ASSYQGLEYGYT
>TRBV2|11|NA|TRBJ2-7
ASSEDSSYEQY
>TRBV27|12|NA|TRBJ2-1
ASSPGTPYNEQF
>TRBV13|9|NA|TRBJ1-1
ASSAGTEAF
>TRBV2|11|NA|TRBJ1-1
ASGQAPNTEAF
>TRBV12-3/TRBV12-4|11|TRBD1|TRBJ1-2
ASSLQGAYGYT
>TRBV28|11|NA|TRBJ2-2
ASSLVNTGELF
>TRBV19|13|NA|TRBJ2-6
ASSSTGSGANVLT
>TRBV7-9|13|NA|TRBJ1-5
ASSPGGRDNQPQH